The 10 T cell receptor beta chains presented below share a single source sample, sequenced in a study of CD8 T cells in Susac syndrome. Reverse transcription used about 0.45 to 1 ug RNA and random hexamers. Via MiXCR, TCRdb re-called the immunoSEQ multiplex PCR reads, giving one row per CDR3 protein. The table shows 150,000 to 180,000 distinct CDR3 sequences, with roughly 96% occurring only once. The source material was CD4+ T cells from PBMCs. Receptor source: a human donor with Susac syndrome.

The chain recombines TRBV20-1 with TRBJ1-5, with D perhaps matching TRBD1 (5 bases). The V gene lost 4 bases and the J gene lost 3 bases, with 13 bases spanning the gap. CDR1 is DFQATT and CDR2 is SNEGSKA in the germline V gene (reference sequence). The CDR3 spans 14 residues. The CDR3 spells CSATRRGLNQPQHF. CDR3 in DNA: TGCAGTGCTACCCGGAGGGGCCTCAATCAGCCCCAGCATTTT.

CDR3 loop: CASSYGGGSNQPQHF. CDR3 nucleotide sequence: TGTGCCAGCAGTTACGGGGGTGGTAGCAATCAGCCCCAGCATTTT. The chain employs TRBV6-5 and TRBJ1-5; a possible D gene is TRBD1 (5 bases). The V end lost 2 bases, the J end lost 0 bases, and 8 bases lay between the germline ends. Germline values: CDR1 MNHEY, CDR2 SVGAGI. The CDR3 is 15 amino acids.

CDR3 sequence (DNA): TGCAGCGCCAAGAGCCAGGGGGCCTCGAACTATGGCTACACCTTC. It codes for CSAKSQGASNYGYTF. J is TRBJ1-2 and V is TRBV29-1; 8 nucleotides line up with TRBD1. The CDR3 totals 15 residues. Germline V gene lookup returns CDR1 SQVTM and CDR2 ANQGSEA. The J segment lost 2 bases and the V segment lost 7 bases, leaving 12 bases of the junction unmatched.

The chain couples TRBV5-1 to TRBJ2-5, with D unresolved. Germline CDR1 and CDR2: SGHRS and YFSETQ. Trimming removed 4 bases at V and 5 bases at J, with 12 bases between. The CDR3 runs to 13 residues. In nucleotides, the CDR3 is TGCGCCAGCAGCCCCCGGATGGCGGAGACCCAGTACTTC. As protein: CASSPRMAETQYF.

The CDR3 loop reads CASSVTGLPAETQYF. CDR3 nucleotide sequence: TGTGCCAGCAGCGTTACCGGGCTCCCGGCGGAGACCCAGTACTTC. The chain recombines TRBV9 with TRBJ2-5; D remains ambiguous. Germline CDR1 SGDLS, CDR2 YYNGEE. The CDR3 is 15 amino acids. The V end lost 2 bases, the J end lost 5 bases, and 16 bases lay between the germline ends. The full variable domain, its missing parts supplied by reference TRBV9 and TRBJ2-5, is DSGVTQTPKHLITATGQRVTLRCSPRSGDLSVYWYQQSLDQGLQFLIQYYNGEERAKGNILERFSAQQFPDLHSELNLSSLELGDSALYFCASSVTGLPAETQYFGPGTRLLVL.

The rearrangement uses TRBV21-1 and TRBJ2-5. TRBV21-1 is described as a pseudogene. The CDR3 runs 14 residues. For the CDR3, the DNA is TGTGCCAGCAGCAAAGTTCGGGGCCCAGAGACCCAGTACTTC. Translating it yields CASSKVRGPETQYF.

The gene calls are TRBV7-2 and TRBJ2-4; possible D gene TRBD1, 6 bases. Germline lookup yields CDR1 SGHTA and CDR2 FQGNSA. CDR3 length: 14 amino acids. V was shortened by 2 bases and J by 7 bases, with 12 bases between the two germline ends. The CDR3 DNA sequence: TGTGCCAGCAGCTTATTACAGGGAAGGAACATTCAGTACTTC. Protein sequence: CASSLLQGRNIQYF.

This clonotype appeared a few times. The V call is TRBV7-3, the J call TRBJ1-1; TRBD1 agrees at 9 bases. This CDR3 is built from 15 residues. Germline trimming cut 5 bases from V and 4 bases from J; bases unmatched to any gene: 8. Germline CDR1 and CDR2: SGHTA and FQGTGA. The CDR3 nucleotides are TGTGCCAGCAGCCTACAGGGGGCGCGGATCACTGAAGCTTTCTTT. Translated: CASSLQGARITEAFF.

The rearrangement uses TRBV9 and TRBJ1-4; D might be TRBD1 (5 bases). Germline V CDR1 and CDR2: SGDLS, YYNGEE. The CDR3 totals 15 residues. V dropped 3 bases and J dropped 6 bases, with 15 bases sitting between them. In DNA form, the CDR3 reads TGTGCCAGCAGCGGAAGCCCGGGGCCGGATGAAAAACTGTTTTTT. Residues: CASSGSPGPDEKLFF. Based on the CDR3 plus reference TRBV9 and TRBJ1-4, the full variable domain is DSGVTQTPKHLITATGQRVTLRCSPRSGDLSVYWYQQSLDQGLQFLIQYYNGEERAKGNILERFSAQQFPDLHSELNLSSLELGDSALYFCASSGSPGPDEKLFFGSGTQLSVL.

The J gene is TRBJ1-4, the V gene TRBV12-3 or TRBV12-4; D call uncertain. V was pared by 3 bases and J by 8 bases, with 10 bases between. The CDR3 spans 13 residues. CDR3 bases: TGTGCCAGCAGTTTTAGCGGAGTCGAAAAACTGTTTTTT. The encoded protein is CASSFSGVEKLFF.